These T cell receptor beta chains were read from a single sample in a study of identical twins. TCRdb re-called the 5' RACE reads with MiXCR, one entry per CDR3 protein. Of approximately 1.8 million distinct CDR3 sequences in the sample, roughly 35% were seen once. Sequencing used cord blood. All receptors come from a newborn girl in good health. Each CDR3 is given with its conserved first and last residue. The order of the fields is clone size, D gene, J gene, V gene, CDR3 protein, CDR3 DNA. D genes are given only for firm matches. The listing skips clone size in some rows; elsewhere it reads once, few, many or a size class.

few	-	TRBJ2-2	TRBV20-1	CSARDGGESTGELFF	TGCAGTGCTAGAGACGGGGGCGAGAGCACCGGGGAGCTGTTTTTT
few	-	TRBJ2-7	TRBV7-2	CASSLFGDGEQYF	TGTGCCAGCAGCTTATTCGGCGACGGCGAGCAGTACTTC
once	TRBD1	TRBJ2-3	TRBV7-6	CASSLGGQGAGTQYF	TGTGCCAGCAGCTTAGGGGGACAGGGGGCAGGTACGCAGTATTTT
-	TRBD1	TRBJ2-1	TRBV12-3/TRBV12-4	CASSLGRDRGDNEQFF	TGTGCCAGCAGTTTAGGCCGGGACAGGGGGGACAATGAGCAGTTCTTC
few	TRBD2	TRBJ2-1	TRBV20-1	CSAPTSGSDEQFF	TGCAGTGCCCCGACTAGCGGGAGCGATGAGCAGTTCTTC
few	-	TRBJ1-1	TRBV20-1	CSASRSRGGPMNTEAFF	TGCAGTGCTAGTCGGTCCAGGGGTGGCCCCATGAACACTGAAGCTTTCTTT
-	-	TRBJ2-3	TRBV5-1	CASSKGVDTRYF	TGCGCCAGCAGCAAGGGTGTAGATACGCGGTATTTT
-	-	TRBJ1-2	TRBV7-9	CASSLGEQGGGYTF	TGTGCCAGCAGCTTAGGGGAACAGGGTGGTGGCTACACCTTC
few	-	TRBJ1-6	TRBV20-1	CSARDIGTSPLHF	TGCAGTGCTAGAGATATAGGGACATCACCCCTCCACTTT
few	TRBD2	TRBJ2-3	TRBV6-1	CASSRVGGRTDTQYF	TGTGCCAGCAGCCGGGTCGGCGGGAGAACAGATACGCAGTATTTT
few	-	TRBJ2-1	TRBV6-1	CASSEGRKSEQFF	TGTGCCAGCAGTGAGGGGAGAAAAAGTGAGCAGTTCTTC
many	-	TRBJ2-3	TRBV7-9	CASSLVSADTQYF	TGTGCCAGCAGCTTAGTGAGTGCAGATACGCAGTATTTT
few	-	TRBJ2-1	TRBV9	CASSVARDNEQFF	TGTGCCAGCAGCGTAGCCAGGGACAATGAGCAGTTCTTC